This T cell receptor (beta chain) was recorded in a study of blood T cell repertoires in COVID-19. Study information: From the United States, Italy and Spain came samples of acute and convalescent COVID-19. PBMCs, B-cell-depleted T cells, or T cells were the source of the cDNA or gDNA that made up the material.

V lost 5 bases to trimming and J lost 1 base; unmatched junction nucleotides: 12. Germline CDR1 reads MNHNY; CDR2 reads SVGAGI (reference sequence). The CDR3 sequence is 17 residues long. Original analysis: The assay estimated nucleated cells by amplifying reference gene primers. Sequencing was performed with immunoSEQ multiplex PCR; in TCRdb, only in-frame clones are kept and a portion is missing. V and J calls and clone size are given by that table; D and trimming were obtained from the DNA. The table includes around 270,000 clones, 85% to 90% detected once. V gene TRBV6-6 combines with J gene TRBJ1-1, with 8 positions matching TRBD1. The specimen was peripheral blood. This clonotype was sampled from a man aged 25 to 45 with acute or convalescent COVID-19. This chain's CDR3 is CASSPGGAGKKNTEAFF. CDR3 sequence (DNA): TGTGCCAGCAGTCCAGGGGGCGCCGGGAAGAAGAACACTGAAGCTTTCTTT.